These T cell receptor beta chains were read from a single sample in a study of T cells in localized non-small cell lung cancer. Only in-frame clones appear in the TCRdb table, and some are missing; sequencing was by immunoSEQ multiplex PCR. The repertoire holds roughly 35,000 clones, roughly 88% seen once, with 2.5% to 3.5% in the top ten. The sequenced sample was peripheral blood, obtained before any cancer treatment. The receptors come from a woman aged 40-69 years with stage I lung adenocarcinoma. CDR3s include the opening cysteine and the closing phenylalanine or tryptophan. For some rows the clone size is stated as once, few or many, or as a class when expanded; others skip it.

TRBJ2-7 TRBV28 - 14 CASKSGQNSYEQYF
TRBJ1-2 TRBV7-2 medium-sized 13 CASTPGGFYGYTF
TRBJ2-7 TRBV6-5 - 14 CASWPSGKVYEQYF
TRBJ2-7 TRBV27 once 16 CASSLSGQGKDYEQYF
TRBJ2-7 TRBV18 - 16 CASSPRVTSGSGEQYF
TRBJ2-1 TRBV18 - 13 CASSPTARNEQFF
TRBJ1-5 TRBV19 - 14 CASSKTGPGQPQHF
TRBJ1-1 TRBV19 - 15 CASSRGLAENTEAFF
TRBJ2-3 TRBV18 - 15 CASSPPAPPTDTQYF
TRBJ1-5 TRBV5-8 - 15 CASSFRRSGNQPQHF
TRBJ2-3 TRBV5-1 - 16 CASSLSVGGNTDTQYF
TRBJ1-3 TRBV7-3 - 15 CASSGTATSGNTIYF
TRBJ2-3 TRBV11-3 - 16 CASSLGRIAGTDTQYF
TRBJ2-7 TRBV7-9 - 16 CASSPGSSSSGTEQYF
TRBJ2-5 TRBV18 - 14 CASSPPASKETQYF
TRBJ1-5 TRBV28 - 14 CASSLQRHNQPQHF
TRBJ1-2 TRBV29-1 once 15 CSVRKAASTAYGYTF
TRBJ2-5 TRBV28 once 15 CASSFISGGGETQYF
TRBJ1-2 TRBV15 - 15 CATSRYGQGANGYTF
TRBJ2-5 TRBV11-2 once 15 CASSLVAGGQETQYF
TRBJ2-1 TRBV9 - 17 CASSVGGAASSYNEQFF
TRBJ2-1 TRBV30 once 16 CAWTSGAGPSYNEQFF
TRBJ2-7 TRBV5-1 - 13 CARHQLEAYEQYF
TRBJ2-5 TRBV25-1 - 13 CASNAGIQETQYF
TRBJ2-1 TRBV6-5 - 13 CASSHSTMNEQFF
TRBJ2-4 TRBV5-6 - 14 CASSSALAKNIQYF
TRBJ2-2 TRBV19 once 13 CASSMGTSGELFF
TRBJ2-7 TRBV7-6 few 15 CASSLEPGTSYEQYF
TRBJ1-5 TRBV29-1 - 15 CSVVAQGAINQPQHF
TRBJ1-1 TRBV30 - 12 CAWSGDHPEAFF
TRBJ2-2 TRBV13 - 15 CASSSGTANTGELFF
TRBJ2-7 TRBV5-4 - 17 CASSLGGLAGSLYEQYF
TRBJ2-7 TRBV28 - 14 CASLSGRGKYEQYF
TRBJ2-2 TRBV2 - 14 CASWLTSGTGELFF
TRBJ2-3 TRBV19 - 14 CASSIRARTDTQYF
TRBJ1-5 TRBV2 - 17 CASSGLPGLYSNQPQHF
TRBJ1-3 TRBV7-2 few 18 CASSLVRSAGGVGNTIYF
TRBJ1-4 TRBV15 once 16 CATSRAGGPWGEKLFF
TRBJ2-7 TRBV27 - 16 CASSLRARGQSYEQYF
TRBJ1-3 TRBV30 once 14 CAWSGTGGWNTIYF
TRBJ1-2 TRBV6-5 - 14 CASSYRTGAGGYTF
TRBJ1-5 TRBV5-8 - 14 CASSLLQGYQPQHF
TRBJ2-3 TRBV28 - 17 CASSLWSLRRSEDTQYF
TRBJ2-7 TRBV6-1 - 17 CASSEVAVGIGFYEQYF
TRBJ1-2 TRBV7-9 - 15 CASSLGASGSFGYTF
TRBJ2-2 TRBV7-2 - 18 CASSLLSSHTSRTGELFF
TRBJ2-7 TRBV7-2 - 17 CASSLVGGGSGSYEQYF
TRBJ2-7 TRBV18 - 16 CASSPYPQGGSYEQYF
TRBJ2-7 TRBV19 - 15 CASSNALSGAYEQYF
TRBJ2-3 TRBV27 - 11 CASTDTDTQYF
TRBJ2-4 TRBV2 - 12 CASSRQGYIQYF
TRBJ1-4 TRBV6-5 - 13 CASSYSDNEKLFF